The clone carrying this TCR beta chain has more than one count but fewer than ten. The data stem from a study of blood T cells in healthy people across ages. With a J-beta primer mix and a sample-barcoded 5' primer, a second PCR ran 7 to 11 cycles. TCRdb ran MiXCR on the 5' RACE reads and lists one entry per CDR3 protein. This table has hundreds of thousands of distinct CDR3 sequences, about 48% appearing once. This CDR3 is 12 amino acids long. Per the germline V gene, CDR1 is LGHDT and CDR2 is YNNKEL (reference sequence). V was clipped by 3 bases and J by 15 bases, with 15 bases between them. The chain employs TRBV3-1 and TRBJ2-4, with D possibly TRBD1 on 6 matching bases. Sequencing was done on a sample of blood. This receptor was identified in a man aged 25-45 years in good health. CDR3 DNA sequence: TGTGCCAGCAGCCAGTCGACAGGCAATCGGTACTTC. Encoded protein: CASSQSTGNRYF.